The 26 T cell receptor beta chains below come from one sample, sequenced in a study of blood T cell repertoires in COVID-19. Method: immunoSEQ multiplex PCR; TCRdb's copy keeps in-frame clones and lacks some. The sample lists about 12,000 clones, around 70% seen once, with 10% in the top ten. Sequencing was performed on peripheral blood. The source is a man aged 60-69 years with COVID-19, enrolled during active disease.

The CDR3 coding sequence is TGTGCCAGCAGTGGCCCCAACTTGGGGGCCACAGATACGCAGTATTTT. It translates to CASSGPNLGATDTQYF. The chain employs TRBV9 and TRBJ2-3; D may be TRBD1 (6 bases). This CDR3 contains 16 residues. V was clipped by 5 bases and J by 2 bases, with 18 bases between them. CDR1 is SGDLS, CDR2 YYNGEE, per germline.

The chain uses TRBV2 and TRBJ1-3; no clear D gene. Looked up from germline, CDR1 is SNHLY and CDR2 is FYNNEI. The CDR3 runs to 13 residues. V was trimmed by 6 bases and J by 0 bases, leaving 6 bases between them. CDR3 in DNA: TGTGCCAGCAGCGTAGACTCTGGAAACACCATATATTTT. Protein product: CASSVDSGNTIYF.

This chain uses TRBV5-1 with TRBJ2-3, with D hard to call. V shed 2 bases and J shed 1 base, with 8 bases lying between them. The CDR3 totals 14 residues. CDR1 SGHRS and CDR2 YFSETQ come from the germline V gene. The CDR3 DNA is TGCGCCAGCAGCTTTATAGCAGGCACAGATACGCAGTATTTT. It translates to CASSFIAGTDTQYF.

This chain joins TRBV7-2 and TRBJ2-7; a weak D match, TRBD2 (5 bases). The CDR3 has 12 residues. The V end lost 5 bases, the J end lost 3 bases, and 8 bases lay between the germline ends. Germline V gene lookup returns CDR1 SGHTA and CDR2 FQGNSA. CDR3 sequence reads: CASSPAGYEQYF. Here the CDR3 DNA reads TGTGCCAGCAGCCCCGCGGGCTACGAGCAGTACTTC.

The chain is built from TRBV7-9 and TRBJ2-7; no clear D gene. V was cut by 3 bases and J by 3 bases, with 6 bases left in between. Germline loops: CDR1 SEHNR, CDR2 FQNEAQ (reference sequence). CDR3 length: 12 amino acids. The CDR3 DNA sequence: TGTGCCAGCAGCTTTTCGGTCTACGAGCAGTACTTC. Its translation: CASSFSVYEQYF.

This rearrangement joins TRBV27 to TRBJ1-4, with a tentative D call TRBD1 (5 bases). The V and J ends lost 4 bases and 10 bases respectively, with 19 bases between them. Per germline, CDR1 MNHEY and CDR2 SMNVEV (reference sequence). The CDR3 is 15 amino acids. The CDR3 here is CASSSWGPGEPKLFF. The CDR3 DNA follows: TGTGCCAGCAGTTCATGGGGCCCTGGCGAACCAAAACTGTTTTTT.

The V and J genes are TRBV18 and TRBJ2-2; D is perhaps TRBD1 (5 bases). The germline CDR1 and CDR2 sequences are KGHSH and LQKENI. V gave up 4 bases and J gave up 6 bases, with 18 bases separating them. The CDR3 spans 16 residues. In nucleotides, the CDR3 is TGTGCCAGCTCACTCCTGCAGGGTGTTAACGCCGGGGAGCTGTTTTTT. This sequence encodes CASSLLQGVNAGELFF.

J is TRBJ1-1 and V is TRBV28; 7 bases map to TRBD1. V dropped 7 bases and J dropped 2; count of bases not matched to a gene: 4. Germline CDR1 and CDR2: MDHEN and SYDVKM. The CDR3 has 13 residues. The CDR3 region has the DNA TGTGCCAGCAACGGACAGGAAAACACTGAAGCTTTCTTT. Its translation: CASNGQENTEAFF.

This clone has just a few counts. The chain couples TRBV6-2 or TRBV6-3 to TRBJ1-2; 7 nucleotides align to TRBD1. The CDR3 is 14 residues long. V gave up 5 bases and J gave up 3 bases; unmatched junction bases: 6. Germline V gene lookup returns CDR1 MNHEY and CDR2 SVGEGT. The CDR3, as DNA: TGTGCCAGCAGTATAGCCGGGACAGACTATGGCTACACCTTC. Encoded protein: CASSIAGTDYGYTF.

This chain's CDR3 is CASSLVAGLLYNEQFF. Here the CDR3 DNA reads TGTGCCAGCAGCTTAGTCGCGGGACTTCTCTACAATGAGCAGTTCTTC. V and J are TRBV7-2 and TRBJ2-1; D perhaps matches TRBD2 (6 bases). V was shortened by 1 base and J by 3 bases, with 13 bases between the two germline ends. This CDR3 comprises 16 residues. From germline, CDR1 is SGHTA and CDR2 FQGNSA.

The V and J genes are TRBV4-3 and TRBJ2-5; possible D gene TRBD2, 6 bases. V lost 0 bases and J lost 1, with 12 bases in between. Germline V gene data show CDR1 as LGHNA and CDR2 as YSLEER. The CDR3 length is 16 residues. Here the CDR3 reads CASSQDWLRGQETQYF. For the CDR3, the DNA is TGCGCCAGCAGCCAAGATTGGTTGCGGGGCCAAGAGACCCAGTACTTC.

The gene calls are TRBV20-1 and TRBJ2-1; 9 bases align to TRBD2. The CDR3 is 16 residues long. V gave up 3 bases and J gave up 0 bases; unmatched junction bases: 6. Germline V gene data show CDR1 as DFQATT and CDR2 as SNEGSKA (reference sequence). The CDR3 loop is CSASGPSGTSYNEQFF. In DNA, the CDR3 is TGCAGTGCTAGTGGCCCTAGCGGGACCTCCTACAATGAGCAGTTCTTC.

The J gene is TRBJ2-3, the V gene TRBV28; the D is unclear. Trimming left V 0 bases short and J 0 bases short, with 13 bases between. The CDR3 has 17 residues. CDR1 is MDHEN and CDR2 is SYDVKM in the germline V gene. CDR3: CASSLWRLNTSTDTQYF. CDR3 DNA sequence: TGTGCCAGCAGTTTATGGAGACTTAACACTAGCACAGATACGCAGTATTTT.

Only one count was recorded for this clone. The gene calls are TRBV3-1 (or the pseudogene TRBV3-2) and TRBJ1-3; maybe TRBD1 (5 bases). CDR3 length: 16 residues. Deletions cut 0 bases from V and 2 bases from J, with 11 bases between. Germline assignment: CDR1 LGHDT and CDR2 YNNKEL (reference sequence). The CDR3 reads CASSQDLPGTGNTIYF. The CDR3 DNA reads TGTGCCAGCAGCCAAGATCTGCCAGGGACTGGAAACACCATATATTTT.

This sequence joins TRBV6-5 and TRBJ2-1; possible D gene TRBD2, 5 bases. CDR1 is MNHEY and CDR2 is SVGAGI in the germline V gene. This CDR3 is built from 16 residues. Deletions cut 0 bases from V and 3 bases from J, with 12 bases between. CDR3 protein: CASSYSIPGSYNEQFF. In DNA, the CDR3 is TGTGCCAGCAGTTACTCGATTCCGGGGAGCTACAATGAGCAGTTCTTC.

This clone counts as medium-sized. CDR3 sequence: CASSFQRADSYEQYF. In nucleotides, the CDR3 is TGTGCCAGCAGTTTCCAGCGGGCCGACTCCTACGAGCAGTACTTC. The chain uses TRBV27 and TRBJ2-7; D is perhaps TRBD2 (6 bases). The CDR3 runs to 15 residues. Germline V lookup: CDR1 MNHEY, CDR2 SMNVEV (reference sequence). V lost 3 bases and J 0 bases, leaving 12 bases between the germline ends.

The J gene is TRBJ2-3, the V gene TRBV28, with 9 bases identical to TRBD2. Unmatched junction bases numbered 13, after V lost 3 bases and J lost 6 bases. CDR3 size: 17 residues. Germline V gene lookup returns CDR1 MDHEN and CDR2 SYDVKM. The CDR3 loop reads CASSFLGLAQRVDTQYF. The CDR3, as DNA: TGTGCCAGCAGTTTCCTGGGACTAGCTCAGAGAGTGGATACGCAGTATTTT.

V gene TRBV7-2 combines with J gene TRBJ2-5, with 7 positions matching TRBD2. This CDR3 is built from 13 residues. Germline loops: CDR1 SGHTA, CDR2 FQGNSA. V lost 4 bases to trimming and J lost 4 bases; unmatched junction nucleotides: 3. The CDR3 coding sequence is TGTGCCAGCAGCTGGGGACTACTAGAGACCCAGTACTTC. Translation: CASSWGLLETQYF.

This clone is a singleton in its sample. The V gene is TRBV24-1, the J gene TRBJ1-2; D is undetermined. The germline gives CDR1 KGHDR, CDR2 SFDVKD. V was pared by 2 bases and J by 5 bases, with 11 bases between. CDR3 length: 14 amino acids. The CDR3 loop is CATSDYGDEYGYTF. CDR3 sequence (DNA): TGTGCCACCAGTGATTACGGGGATGAATATGGCTACACCTTC.

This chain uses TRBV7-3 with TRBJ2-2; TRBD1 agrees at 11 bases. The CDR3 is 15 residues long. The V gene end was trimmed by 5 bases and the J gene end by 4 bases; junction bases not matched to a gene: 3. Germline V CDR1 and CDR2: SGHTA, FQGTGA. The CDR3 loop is CASSNGQGATGELFF. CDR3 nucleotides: TGTGCCAGCAGCAACGGACAGGGGGCCACCGGGGAGCTGTTTTTT.

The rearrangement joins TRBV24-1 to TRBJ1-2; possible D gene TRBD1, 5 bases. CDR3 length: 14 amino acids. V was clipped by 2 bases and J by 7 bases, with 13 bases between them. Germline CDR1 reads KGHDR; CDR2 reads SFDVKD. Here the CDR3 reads CATSDSGVRTGYTF. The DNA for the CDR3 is TGTGCCACCAGTGATTCGGGGGTTCGTACTGGCTACACCTTC.

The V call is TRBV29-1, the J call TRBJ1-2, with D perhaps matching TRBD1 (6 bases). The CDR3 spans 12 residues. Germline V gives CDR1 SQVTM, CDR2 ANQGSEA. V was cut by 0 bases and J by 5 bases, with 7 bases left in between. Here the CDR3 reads CSVEEQGYGYTF. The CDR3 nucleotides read TGCAGCGTTGAAGAACAGGGATATGGCTACACCTTC.

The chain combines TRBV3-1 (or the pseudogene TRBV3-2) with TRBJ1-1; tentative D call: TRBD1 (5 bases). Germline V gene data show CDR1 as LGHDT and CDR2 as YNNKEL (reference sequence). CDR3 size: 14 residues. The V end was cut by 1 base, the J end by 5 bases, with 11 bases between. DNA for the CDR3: TGTGCCAGCAGCCAAGGGGTCAGGGTAACTGAAGCTTTCTTT. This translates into CASSQGVRVTEAFF.

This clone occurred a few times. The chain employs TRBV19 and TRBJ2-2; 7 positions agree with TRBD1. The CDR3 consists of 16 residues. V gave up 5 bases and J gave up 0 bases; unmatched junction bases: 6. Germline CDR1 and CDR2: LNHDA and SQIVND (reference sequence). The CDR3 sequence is CASSFAGTANTGELFF. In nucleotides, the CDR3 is TGTGCCAGTAGTTTCGCCGGGACAGCGAACACCGGGGAGCTGTTTTTT.

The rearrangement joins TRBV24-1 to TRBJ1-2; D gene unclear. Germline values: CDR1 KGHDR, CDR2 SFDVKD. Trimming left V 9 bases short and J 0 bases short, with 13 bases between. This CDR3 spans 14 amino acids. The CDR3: CATRPRGANYGYTF. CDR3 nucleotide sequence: TGTGCCACCCGCCCACGCGGAGCTAACTATGGCTACACCTTC.

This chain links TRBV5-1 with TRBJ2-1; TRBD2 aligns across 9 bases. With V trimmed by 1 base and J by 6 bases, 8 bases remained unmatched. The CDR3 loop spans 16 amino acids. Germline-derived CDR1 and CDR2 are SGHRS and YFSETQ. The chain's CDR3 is CASSLTRLAGINEQFF. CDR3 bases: TGCGCCAGCAGCTTGACACGGCTAGCGGGGATCAATGAGCAGTTCTTC.